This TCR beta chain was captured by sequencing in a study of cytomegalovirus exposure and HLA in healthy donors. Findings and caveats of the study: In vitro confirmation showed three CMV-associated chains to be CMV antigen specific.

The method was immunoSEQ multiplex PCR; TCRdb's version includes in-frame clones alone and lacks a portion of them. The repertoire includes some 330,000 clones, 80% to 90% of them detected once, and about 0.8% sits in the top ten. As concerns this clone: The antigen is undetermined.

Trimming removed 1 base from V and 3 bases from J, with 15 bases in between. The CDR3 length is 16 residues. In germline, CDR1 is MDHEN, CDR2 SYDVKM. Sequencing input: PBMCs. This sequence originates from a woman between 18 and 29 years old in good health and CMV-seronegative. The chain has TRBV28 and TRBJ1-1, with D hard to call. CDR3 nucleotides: TGTGCCAGCAGTTTATTGGGCCGCGGGCTGGACACTGAAGCTTTCTTT. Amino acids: CASSLLGRGLDTEAFF.